This is a list of T cell receptor beta chains from one sample in a study of PD-L1 blockade in urothelial cancer. Produced via immunoSEQ multiplex PCR; TCRdb's table is partial and in-frame only. The sample contains fewer than 90,000 clones, about 91% of which appear only once. This specimen was PBMCs, taken around atezolizumab (anti-PD-L1) treatment. These receptors all come from a woman of 80 years or more with urothelial cancer. Each CDR3 is given with its conserved first and last residue. Fields, in order: clone size, CDR3 length, J gene, D gene, V gene, CDR3 DNA, CDR3 protein. D genes are given only for firm matches. Some rows mark clone size as missing; the rest say once, few, many or name a class of expanded clone.

clone size: NA
CDR3 length: 14
J gene: TRBJ1-1
D gene: TRBD1
V gene: TRBV30
CDR3 DNA: TGTGCCTGGAGTGGGAAGGGGGCTTACACTGAAGCTTTCTTT
CDR3 protein: CAWSGKGAYTEAFF

clone size: NA
CDR3 length: 16
J gene: TRBJ1-3
D gene: TRBD1
V gene: TRBV7-6
CDR3 DNA: TGTGCCAGCAGCCCGACAGGGATGGGCTCTGGAAACACCATATATTTT
CDR3 protein: CASSPTGMGSGNTIYF

clone size: NA
CDR3 length: 14
J gene: TRBJ2-7
D gene: NA
V gene: TRBV6-4
CDR3 DNA: TGTGCCAGCAGTGACACTGGGGGCGGTCTCGAGCAGTACTTC
CDR3 protein: CASSDTGGGLEQYF

clone size: NA
CDR3 length: 20
J gene: TRBJ2-2
D gene: TRBD2
V gene: TRBV15
CDR3 DNA: TGTGCCACCAGCAGAGATTTCCGGCAAAGCGGGAGGCCGAACACCGGGGAGCTGTTTTTT
CDR3 protein: CATSRDFRQSGRPNTGELFF

clone size: NA
CDR3 length: 17
J gene: TRBJ2-2
D gene: TRBD2
V gene: TRBV28
CDR3 DNA: TGTGCCAGCAAGGGGGCTAGCGGGAGGGCAAGCACCGGGGAGCTGTTTTTT
CDR3 protein: CASKGASGRASTGELFF

clone size: NA
CDR3 length: 16
J gene: TRBJ2-3
D gene: TRBD1
V gene: TRBV5-1
CDR3 DNA: TGCGCCAGCAGCTTACGACAGGGGTTGGGCACAGATACGCAGTATTTT
CDR3 protein: CASSLRQGLGTDTQYF

clone size: few
CDR3 length: 15
J gene: TRBJ2-1
D gene: NA
V gene: TRBV11-2
CDR3 DNA: TGTGCCAGCAGCTTAGTCATGAGCTCCTACAATGAGCAGTTCTTC
CDR3 protein: CASSLVMSSYNEQFF

clone size: few
CDR3 length: 11
J gene: TRBJ1-1
D gene: NA
V gene: TRBV11-2
CDR3 DNA: TGTGCCAGCAGCCCCGACACTGAAGCTTTCTTT
CDR3 protein: CASSPDTEAFF

clone size: NA
CDR3 length: 13
J gene: TRBJ1-2
D gene: NA
V gene: TRBV28
CDR3 DNA: TGTGCCAGCAGCGCAACAGTAAGCAATGGCTACACCTTC
CDR3 protein: CASSATVSNGYTF

clone size: NA
CDR3 length: 16
J gene: TRBJ2-5
D gene: TRBD1
V gene: TRBV9
CDR3 DNA: TGTGCCAGCGGGAGACAGGGGGCGAGCCTTAGGGAGACCCAGTACTTC
CDR3 protein: CASGRQGASLRETQYF

clone size: NA
CDR3 length: 15
J gene: TRBJ2-3
D gene: TRBD2
V gene: TRBV18
CDR3 DNA: TGTGCCAGCTCATCGGGACTAGCGAACACAGATACGCAGTATTTT
CDR3 protein: CASSSGLANTDTQYF

clone size: once
CDR3 length: 17
J gene: TRBJ2-1
D gene: TRBD2
V gene: TRBV27
CDR3 DNA: TGTGCCAGCAGCCTGCTCGGCGGGAGGCGCTCCTACAATGAGCAGTTCTTC
CDR3 protein: CASSLLGGRRSYNEQFF

clone size: NA
CDR3 length: 14
J gene: TRBJ1-4
D gene: NA
V gene: TRBV19
CDR3 DNA: TGTGCCAGTACCGAGGGGGACGGAAGGGAAAAACTGTTTTTT
CDR3 protein: CASTEGDGREKLFF

clone size: NA
CDR3 length: 15
J gene: TRBJ2-7
D gene: NA
V gene: TRBV18
CDR3 DNA: TGTGCCAGCTCACCACGGAGCGGATCTGCCTACGAGCAGTACTTC
CDR3 protein: CASSPRSGSAYEQYF

clone size: NA
CDR3 length: 16
J gene: TRBJ2-7
D gene: TRBD2
V gene: TRBV6-6
CDR3 DNA: TGTGCCAGCAGCGATCTTGGGACTAGCGCTTCCTACGAGCAGTACTTC
CDR3 protein: CASSDLGTSASYEQYF

clone size: NA
CDR3 length: 17
J gene: TRBJ1-1
D gene: NA
V gene: TRBV4-1
CDR3 DNA: TGCGCCAGCAGCCAAGGAGACGGGGGCGGGGGAGGGACTGAAGCTTTCTTT
CDR3 protein: CASSQGDGGGGGTEAFF

clone size: NA
CDR3 length: 13
J gene: TRBJ1-5
D gene: NA
V gene: TRBV25-1
CDR3 DNA: TGTGCCAGCGCCCCGGGAGACAATCAGCCCCAGCATTTT
CDR3 protein: CASAPGDNQPQHF

clone size: NA
CDR3 length: 15
J gene: TRBJ2-2
D gene: NA
V gene: TRBV7-2
CDR3 DNA: TGTGCCAGCAGCTTAGGTAGCTCGAACACCGGGGAGCTGTTTTTT
CDR3 protein: CASSLGSSNTGELFF

clone size: NA
CDR3 length: 16
J gene: TRBJ2-7
D gene: TRBD1
V gene: TRBV28
CDR3 DNA: TGTGCCAGCAGTTTTTTTTCGGGCGGACAGGGCTACGAGCAGTACTTC
CDR3 protein: CASSFFSGGQGYEQYF

clone size: NA
CDR3 length: 13
J gene: TRBJ2-3
D gene: TRBD1
V gene: TRBV11-1
CDR3 DNA: TGTGCCAGCAGCTTGGGGACAGGAGATACGCAGTATTTT
CDR3 protein: CASSLGTGDTQYF

clone size: NA
CDR3 length: 15
J gene: TRBJ2-7
D gene: TRBD2
V gene: TRBV5-1
CDR3 DNA: TGCGCCAGCAGCGGAGCTAGCGGGGGCCACTACGAGCAGTACTTC
CDR3 protein: CASSGASGGHYEQYF

clone size: NA
CDR3 length: 12
J gene: TRBJ1-5
D gene: NA
V gene: TRBV28
CDR3 DNA: TGTGCCAGCACCGACAGGAATCAGCCCCAGCATTTT
CDR3 protein: CASTDRNQPQHF